This T cell receptor beta chain is from a study of T cell responses to AZD1222 COVID-19 vaccine. At the level of the study: Second doses were pooled across both intervals (about 4 or about 12 weeks). Study-wide findings and caveats: At baseline, just 6 or 7 AZD1222 recipients tested seropositive.

This CDR3 has 14 amino acids. Trimming shortened V by 7 bases and J by 4 bases, and 16 bases separated the two germline ends. CDR1 and CDR2 (germline): MDHEN, SYDVKM. In this sample, this clone turned up a few times. Its specificity is not known. TCRdb's copy holds only in-frame clones and misses some; the assay was immunoSEQ multiplex PCR. The table records approximately 94,000 clones, around 90% of them present only once. The chain couples TRBV28 to TRBJ1-2, with D possibly matching TRBD1 (5 bases). This receptor was identified in an adult in good health. This specimen was peripheral blood, taken on day 0 of AZD1222 vaccination. The CDR3 sequence is CASITQGQGYGYTF. In DNA form, the CDR3 reads TGTGCCAGCATAACCCAGGGCCAAGGCTATGGCTACACCTTC.